This T cell receptor beta chain was retrieved from a study of blood T cell repertoires in COVID-19. CDR3 length: 15 amino acids. Germline V lookup: CDR1 SGHNT, CDR2 YYREEE (reference sequence). Trimming shortened V by 4 bases and J by 7 bases, and 18 bases separated the two germline ends. Data came from immunoSEQ multiplex PCR; TCRdb stores just in-frame clones and leaves some out. The table lists 200,000 or so clones, approximately 90% of them singletons. Sequencing used PBMCs or T cells enriched from blood (not recorded which). The rearrangement uses TRBV5-4 and TRBJ2-1, with D possibly matching TRBD2 (5 bases). The source of this sequence is a woman aged 30 to 39 who had recovered from COVID-19. Here the CDR3 DNA reads TGTGCCAGCAGCAGTCGAGTATCTCCGGGGAATGAGCAGTTCTTC. As protein: CASSSRVSPGNEQFF.